The T cell receptor beta chain under discussion was sequenced for a study of graft-versus-host responses after intestinal transplantation. Study overall: Tacrolimus and steroids were given for about 3 years to all recipients after anti-thymocyte globulin induction.

Only in-frame clones appear in the TCRdb table, and some are missing; sequencing was by immunoSEQ multiplex PCR. Of some 18,000 clones in the sample, around nine tenths were seen once. Study results and caveats: The study found high graft-versus-host to host-versus-graft clonal ratios in allografts of patients with graft-donor T cell macrochimerism. Early post-transplant falls in HvG clones accompanied the peak levels of circulating GvH clones.

This clone was seen once. Its target is not known. V lost 4 bases and J lost 4; bases outside the gene matches: 6. The CDR3 covers 14 residues. The germline gives CDR1 MNHEY, CDR2 SVGAGI. This clonotype was sampled from a human patient who received an intestinal transplant, so some T cells may come from the graft donor. The sample here was PBMCs, taken approximately 370 days after transplant. The chain couples TRBV6-5 to TRBJ1-2; 7 positions match TRBD1. The CDR3 loop is CASSLTGRGYGYTF. The CDR3, as DNA: TGTGCCAGCAGTTTGACAGGGAGAGGCTATGGCTACACCTTC.